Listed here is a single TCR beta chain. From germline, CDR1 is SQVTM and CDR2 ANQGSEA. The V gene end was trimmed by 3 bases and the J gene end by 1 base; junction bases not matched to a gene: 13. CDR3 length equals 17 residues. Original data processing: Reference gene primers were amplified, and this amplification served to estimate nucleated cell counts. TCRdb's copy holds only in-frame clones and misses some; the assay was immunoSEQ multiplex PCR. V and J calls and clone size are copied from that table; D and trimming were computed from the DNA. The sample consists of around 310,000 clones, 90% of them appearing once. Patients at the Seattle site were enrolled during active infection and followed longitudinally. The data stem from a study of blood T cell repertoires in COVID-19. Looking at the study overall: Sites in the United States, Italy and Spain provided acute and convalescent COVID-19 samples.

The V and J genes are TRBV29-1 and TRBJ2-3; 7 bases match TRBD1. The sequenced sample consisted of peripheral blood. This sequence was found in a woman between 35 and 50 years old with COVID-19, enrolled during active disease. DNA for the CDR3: TGCAGCGTTGACGGGACAGCACTCCTGCGGGGCACAGATACGCAGTATTTT. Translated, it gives CSVDGTALLRGTDTQYF.